This T cell receptor (beta chain) was identified in a study of tumor and adjacent non-tumor tissue in lung cancer. Study-level information: Stage I to III disease affected 9 to 10 men and roughly five women aged roughly 31 to 80. Each sample yielded a few million productive TCRbeta reads on average.

Unmatched junction bases numbered 9, after V lost 5 bases and J lost 7 bases. Germline V gene sequence: CDR1 SEHNR, CDR2 FQNEAQ (reference sequence). This CDR3 is 14 amino acids long. As to this clonotype: What it binds is not known.

The template was RNA from unsorted bulk tissue. The normal lung tissue was taken more than 3 cm from the tumor edge. General study points: Compared with tumor, normal lung showed significantly lower TCR diversity. Shorter survival was associated with higher TCR diversity in tumors.

Three rounds of nested PCR, following a modified ARM-PCR protocol, produced the TCRbeta library. TCRdb independently ran MiXCR on the multiplex PCR reads; one entry per CDR3 protein. The sample includes 60,000 to 70,000 distinct CDR3 sequences, around three quarters seen only once; the top ten take roughly 45%. The origin of this receptor is a man aged 60-69 years with non-small cell lung cancer. Sequenced sample: distant non-tumor lung tissue. This rearrangement joins TRBV7-9 to TRBJ2-7, with 9 bases aligning to TRBD2. CDR3 amino acids: CASSGGTSLYEQYF. The CDR3, as DNA: TGTGCCAGCAGCGGGGGGACTAGCCTGTATGAGCAGTACTTC.